This TCR beta chain came from a study of T cells in Graves' hyperthyroidism and ophthalmopathy (dated by TCRdb to 2018 to 2020). Study-level background: To identify TCR V-J signatures that set the groups apart, the researchers used a discovery cohort of 95 to 100 patients, made up of under 45 with Graves' ophthalmopathy and 55 to 65 with stable Graves' hyperthyroidism. Prospective prediction of ophthalmopathy was tested in an independent validation cohort consisting of 18 hyperthyroidism patients and some 17 patients who later progressed to ophthalmopathy. The roughly 100 discovery patients were randomly split 7:3 into training and test sets. Thyroid tissue and blood T-cell repertoires from several Graves' hyperthyroidism patients were also compared in the study. Once sampling was done, hyperthyroidism patients were given methimazole at a starting dose of 30 mg daily, whereas ophthalmopathy patients were given high-dose intravenous methylprednisolone. TCR Vbeta CDR3 sequencing of 120 to 150 peripheral blood samples (under 45 ophthalmopathy, around 80 hyperthyroidism and approximately 17 progressor patients) is reported in the paper. On the study overall, not on this receptor specifically: During validation, the model predicted progression to ophthalmopathy a median of roughly 7.1 months ahead of onset, with roughly 65% sensitivity and about 72% specificity. Sample size was not statistically predetermined, and investigators were not blinded to group allocation. A 13 V-J signature model separated ophthalmopathy from stable hyperthyroidism, with approximately 87% sensitivity and 81.08% specificity in cross-validation and 80%/75% in testing. Most expanded thyroid clonotypes (frequency above 0.001) were also found in blood, which suggests that blood repertoires may mirror thyroid immune responses.

The CDR3 runs 18 residues from the cysteine to the phenylalanine. Only the CDR3 portion is preserved as DNA: 54 bases, with reading frame beginning at the first base. CDR1 and CDR2 were assigned from the germline V gene as SGDLS and YYNGEE. The trim is 3 bases for V and 0 bases for J, with a gap of 18 bases between the germline ends. TCR beta CDR3 regions were amplified from RNA transcripts. The TCR CDR3 was subjected to a first round of RT-PCR using the HTBI primer set and the Qiagen OneStep RT-PCR kit. Libraries were constructed in a second round of multiplex PCR, after which size selection and purification were carried out. The libraries were sequenced on an Illumina HiSeq2000 using paired-end 100 bp reads. The authors' pipeline ran thus. SOAPnuke was used to process the raw data, with reads discarded if the reads contained adapters or uncalled bases, had a mean Phred below 15, or lacked an exact constant-primer or identifier match. High-quality paired reads were merged using COPE v1.2.5, and each unique nucleotide sequence was defined as a clonotype. Clonotypes were aligned to IMGT TRBV, TRBD and TRBJ reference segments using MiTCR v1.1. The analysis included only V-J combinations with a frequency above 0.0001, which together covered roughly 99% of the repertoires. The TCS score was defined as F50 (clonal expansion) divided by E x V (chaos), with BLOSUM62-based TCRdist calculated between CDR3 peptides within each V-J. Welch's t-statistics and random forest reduced approximately 520 V-J features to about 13, which were used in a naive Bayes classifier (R e1071). The similarity between thyroid and blood repertoires was quantified using the Morisita-Horn index. TCRdb reanalyzed the raw reads on its own, using fastp at Q25 for trimming and MiXCR for clone calling, and kept in-frame beta chains. Rows are combined by CDR3 protein, so each entry shows the most common genes and DNA. TCRdb, not the original authors, processed these V and J calls. Across this sample there are 550,000 to 700,000 distinct CDR3 sequences, with 46% seen only once. Of the sample, under 20% is held by the ten largest clones.

This clonotype appeared many times. No cognate antigen has been identified for it. Qualities for individual bases were not recorded, and no much larger clone is one base off. Exclusion was applied to patients with uncontrolled infections, other autoimmune diseases, pregnancy or lactation. Diagnoses were established on the basis of clinical symptoms, serum thyroxine and TRAb, thyroid ultrasound, and orbital computed tomography. Trizol reagent was used to extract total RNA, and RNA quality was then checked on an Agilent 2100 Bioanalyzer. This chain is built from TRBV9 and TRBJ2-2; possibly the D gene is TRBD1, per 6 matching bases. The material sequenced was peripheral blood or thyroid tissue (not recorded which). The sequence came from an adult woman with Graves' disease, either hyperthyroidism or ophthalmopathy (not recorded which). The encoded CDR3 is CASSARPLRGPNTGELFF. The nucleotide sequence reads TGTGCCAGCAGCGCGAGGCCCCTCAGGGGACCGAACACCGGGGAGCTGTTTTTT. Where the CDR3 stops, the reference TRBV9 and TRBJ2-2 genes take over; the full variable domain is DSGVTQTPKHLITATGQRVTLRCSPRSGDLSVYWYQQSLDQGLQFLIQYYNGEERAKGNILERFSAQQFPDLHSELNLSSLELGDSALYFCASSARPLRGPNTGELFFGEGSRLTVL.